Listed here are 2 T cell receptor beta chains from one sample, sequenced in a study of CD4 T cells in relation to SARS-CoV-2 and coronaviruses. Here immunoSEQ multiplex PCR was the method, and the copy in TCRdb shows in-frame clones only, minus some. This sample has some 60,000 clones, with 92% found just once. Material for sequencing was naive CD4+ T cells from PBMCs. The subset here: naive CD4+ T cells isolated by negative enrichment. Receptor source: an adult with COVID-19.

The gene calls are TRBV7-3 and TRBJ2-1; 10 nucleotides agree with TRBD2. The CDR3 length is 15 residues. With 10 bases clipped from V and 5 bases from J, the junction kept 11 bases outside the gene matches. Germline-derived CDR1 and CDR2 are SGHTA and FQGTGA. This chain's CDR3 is CATGTLAGVHNEQFF. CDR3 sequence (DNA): TGTGCCACCGGGACCCTAGCGGGGGTACACAATGAGCAGTTCTTC.

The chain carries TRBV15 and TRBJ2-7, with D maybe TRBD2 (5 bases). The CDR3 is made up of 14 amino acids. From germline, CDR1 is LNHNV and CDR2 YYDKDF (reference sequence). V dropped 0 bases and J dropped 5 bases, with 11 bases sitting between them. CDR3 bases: TGTGCCACCAGCAGAGATCGAGGGATCGACGAGCAGTACTTC. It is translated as CATSRDRGIDEQYF. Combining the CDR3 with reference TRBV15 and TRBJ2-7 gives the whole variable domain DAMVIQNPRYQVTQFGKPVTLSCSQTLNHNVMYWYQQKSSQAPKLLFHYYDKDFNNEADTPDNFQSRRPNTSFCFLDIRSPGLGDTAMYLCATSRDRGIDEQYFGPGTRLTVT.